The 28 T cell receptor beta chains reported below all come from one sample, sequenced in a study of CD8 T cells in Susac syndrome. Roughly 0.45 to 1 ug RNA was reverse transcribed with random hexamers. TCRdb passed the immunoSEQ multiplex PCR reads through MiXCR, listing each CDR3 protein once. The sample lists 200,000 or so distinct CDR3 sequences; approximately 90% were seen once. Specimen: CD8+ T cells from PBMCs. These receptors all come from a human donor with multiple sclerosis.

The V gene is TRBV20-1, the J gene TRBJ2-3; D gene uncertain. The V gene's germline CDR1 is DFQATT and CDR2 SNEGSKA (reference sequence). Trimming took off 1 base at V and 3 bases at J, with 14 bases between the two ends. The CDR3 sequence is 15 residues long. The CDR3 bases are TGCAGTGCTAGAGCATCACCATCCCCGACAGATACGCAGTATTTT. This codes for CSARASPSPTDTQYF.

DNA for the CDR3: TGTGCCAGCAGCTTACGACTAGTAGGGTACAATGAGCAGTTCTTC. Protein: CASSLRLVGYNEQFF. V and J are TRBV13 and TRBJ2-1; D perhaps matches TRBD2 (6 bases). The V end was cut by 2 bases, the J end by 4 bases, with 12 bases between. Germline values: CDR1 PRHDT, CDR2 FYEKMQ (reference sequence). The CDR3 extends over 15 amino acids.

This chain uses TRBV4-2 with TRBJ1-5, with D uncertain. The germline V gene has CDR1 LGHNA and CDR2 YNFKEQ. The CDR3 has 14 amino acids. Trimming removed 1 base at V and 2 bases at J, with 6 bases between. CDR3 protein: CASSQGLGNQPQHF. CDR3 in DNA: TGTGCCAGCAGCCAAGGACTGGGCAATCAGCCCCAGCATTTT.

J is TRBJ1-5 and V is TRBV6-2 or TRBV6-3; 8 bases map to TRBD1. The CDR3 length is 14 residues. The V and J ends lost 7 bases and 5 bases, in that order; junction bases with no gene match: 7. Germline V lookup: CDR1 MNHEY, CDR2 SVGEGT. In nucleotides, the CDR3 is TGTGCCAGCACCACGACAGGGGCGGATCAGCCCCAGCATTTT. Translating gives CASTTTGADQPQHF.

This clonotype showed up just once. This chain joins TRBV10-1 and TRBJ2-2, with no clear D. The CDR3 is made up of 13 amino acids. V was clipped by 4 bases and J by 2 bases, with 5 bases between them. CDR1 WNHNN and CDR2 SYGVQD come from the germline V gene (reference sequence). The chain's CDR3 is CASSGRNTGELFF. DNA of the CDR3: TGCGCCAGCAGTGGTAGAAACACCGGGGAGCTGTTTTTT.

The chain employs TRBV7-6 and TRBJ2-5; TRBD2 matches 13 bases. There are 19 residues in the CDR3. Losses at the gene ends were 4 bases for V and 3 bases for J; bases not matched to a gene: 14. The germline V gene encodes CDR1 SGHVS and CDR2 FNYEAQ. CDR3 loop: CASSSPLGTSGIGEETQYF. CDR3 nucleotide sequence: TGTGCCAGCAGCTCACCCCTTGGGACTAGCGGGATTGGAGAAGAGACCCAGTACTTC.

The chain is built from TRBV7-9 and TRBJ1-1; TRBD1 is a possible D gene (5 bases). Between the trimmed V and J ends, which lost 8 bases and 1 base, there was a span of 11 bases. The CDR3 contains 13 residues. Germline V gives CDR1 SEHNR, CDR2 FQNEAQ (reference sequence). The CDR3 coding sequence is TGTGCCAGCCGGGACGGTTCGAACACTGAAGCTTTCTTT. This gives the protein CASRDGSNTEAFF.

V gene TRBV19 combines with J gene TRBJ2-7; TRBD1 aligns across 11 bases. J was trimmed by 5 bases and V by 4 bases; bases with no gene match: 7. The CDR3 covers 15 residues. CDR1 is LNHDA and CDR2 is SQIVND in the germline V gene (reference sequence). CDR3 bases: TGTGCCAGTAGTACTTCGGACAGGGGGCCACACGAGCAGTACTTC. Protein product: CASSTSDRGPHEQYF.

This clonotype was seen a single time. The chain joins TRBV12-3 or TRBV12-4 to TRBJ1-5, with 8 bases that match TRBD1. CDR3 length equals 14 residues. V trimming: 5 bases; J trimming: 0 bases; junction bases outside the gene matches: 0. The CDR3 nucleotides are TGTGCCAGCAGTCAGGGGGCTAGCAATCAGCCCCAGCATTTT. Encoded protein: CASSQGASNQPQHF.

The chain employs TRBV5-6 and TRBJ2-4; possibly TRBD1 or TRBD2 for D (5 bases each). CDR1 is SGHDT and CDR2 is YYEEEE in the germline V gene. V lost 5 bases to trimming and J lost 13 bases, with 22 bases between them. CDR3 length: 14 residues. The CDR3 loop reads CASSDGTVVSGQYF. As DNA, the CDR3 is TGTGCCAGCAGTGATGGGACGGTCGTTTCTGGCCAGTACTTC.

This clonotype was seen once. The V call is TRBV25-1, the J call TRBJ2-3; D perhaps matches TRBD1 (6 bases). Germline loops: CDR1 MGHDK, CDR2 SYGVNS. The CDR3 totals 20 residues. Deletions cut 4 bases from V and 2 bases from J, with 28 bases between. The DNA for the CDR3 is TGTGCCAGCAGTGCATACGAATTGACCCGGGACACCCGCCCCACAGATACGCAGTATTTT. It codes for CASSAYELTRDTRPTDTQYF.

This sequence joins TRBV9 and TRBJ1-1, with D possibly TRBD1 on 6 matching bases. Per germline, CDR1 SGDLS and CDR2 YYNGEE. The CDR3 loop spans 17 amino acids. The ends were cut back, 4 bases at V and 3 bases at J, with 22 bases in the middle. The CDR3 region is CASSPLPWTVLHTEAFF. CDR3 in DNA: TGTGCCAGCAGCCCTCTCCCTTGGACAGTGCTGCACACTGAAGCTTTCTTT.

The chain has TRBV4-3 and TRBJ2-5; 9 bases are shared with TRBD1. The V gene's germline CDR1 is LGHNA and CDR2 YSLEER. This CDR3 is built from 15 residues. With V trimmed by 4 bases and J by 2 bases, 5 bases remained unmatched. CDR3 nucleotides: TGCGCCAGCAGCCCATCGACAGGGGGTCAAGAGACCCAGTACTTC. Translation: CASSPSTGGQETQYF.

The chain uses TRBV4-1 and TRBJ1-5; D gene uncertain. Deletions cut 0 bases from V and 7 bases from J, with 13 bases between. CDR1 is MGHRA and CDR2 is YSYEKL in the germline V gene. This CDR3 region has 15 residues. CDR3 sequence: CASSQDLSRRQPQHF. The CDR3 coding sequence is TGCGCCAGCAGCCAAGATTTGTCCAGAAGGCAGCCCCAGCATTTT.

This chain joins TRBV18 and TRBJ1-1, with 7 nucleotides matching TRBD1. Germline V gene lookup returns CDR1 KGHSH and CDR2 LQKENI. This CDR3 is built from 14 residues. The ends lost 3 bases at V and 3 bases at J; junction bases unmatched: 4. CDR3 nucleotides: TGTGCCAGCTCACCGACAGGGCCCGACACTGAAGCTTTCTTT. Translated: CASSPTGPDTEAFF.

The chain combines TRBV7-3 with TRBJ2-2, with D perhaps matching TRBD2 (5 bases). V was trimmed by 7 bases and J by 8 bases, leaving 14 bases between them. The germline V gene encodes CDR1 SGHTA and CDR2 FQGTGA. The CDR3 covers 13 residues. DNA of the CDR3: TGTGCCAGCACGGACTCCCCCGCGGGGGAGCTGTTTTTT. This gives the protein CASTDSPAGELFF.

This clonotype was counted a single time. V gene TRBV5-6 combines with J gene TRBJ2-7; 8 bases are shared with TRBD1. The length of the CDR3 is 13 residues. CDR1 is SGHDT, CDR2 YYEEEE, per germline. Germline trimming cut 7 bases from V and 7 bases from J; bases unmatched to any gene: 10. CDR3 residues: CASRGQGAGEQYF. The CDR3 coding sequence is TGTGCCAGCCGCGGTCAGGGGGCCGGTGAGCAGTACTTC.

The V call is TRBV5-6, the J call TRBJ2-4, with TRBD1 matching over 9 bases. V lost 4 bases to trimming and J lost 7 bases; unmatched junction nucleotides: 9. Per the germline V gene, CDR1 is SGHDT and CDR2 is YYEEEE. The CDR3 is 15 amino acids. The CDR3 region is CASSGTGGAGNIQYF. The CDR3 DNA sequence: TGTGCCAGCAGCGGCACAGGGGGCGCGGGGAACATTCAGTACTTC.

V and J are TRBV2 and TRBJ1-2, with unresolved D. The CDR3 has 15 amino acids. The ends were cut back, 6 bases at V and 4 bases at J, with 18 bases in the middle. Germline-derived CDR1 and CDR2 are SNHLY and FYNNEI. This CDR3 is CASRGLMVEGYGYTF. In DNA form, the CDR3 reads TGTGCCAGCAGGGGGTTGATGGTCGAGGGCTATGGCTACACCTTC.

This clonotype was detected only once. V and J are TRBV20-1 and TRBJ1-5; TRBD1 aligns across 7 bases. This CDR3 spans 14 amino acids. CDR1 is DFQATT, CDR2 SNEGSKA, per germline (reference sequence). V was clipped by 3 bases and J by 3 bases; unmatched bases: 5. CDR3: CSARGTEYNQPQHF. The CDR3 DNA is TGCAGTGCTAGGGGGACAGAATACAATCAGCCCCAGCATTTT.

The DNA of the CDR3 is TGTGCCAGCAGCTTCCGGGACAGGGAGCAGTTCTTC. Amino acids: CASSFRDREQFF. The chain joins TRBV7-9 to TRBJ2-1; 8 nucleotides match TRBD1. The CDR3 covers 12 residues. After removal of 3 bases from V and 10 bases from J, the junction contained 2 bases not matched to a gene. Germline values: CDR1 SEHNR, CDR2 FQNEAQ (reference sequence). The full variable domain, its missing parts supplied by reference TRBV7-9 and TRBJ2-1, is DTGVSQNPRHKITKRGQNVTFRCDPISEHNRLYWYRQTLGQGPEFLTYFQNEAQLEKSRLLSDRFSAERPKGSFSTLEIQRTEQGDSAMYLCASSFRDREQFFGPGTRLTVL.

The rearrangement joins TRBV6-2 or TRBV6-3 to TRBJ1-5, with D unclear. Deletions cut 7 bases from V and 7 bases from J, with 11 bases between. CDR1 MNHEY and CDR2 SVGEGT come from the germline V gene. This CDR3 is 12 amino acids long. CDR3 sequence (DNA): TGTGCCAGCAATCCCGTTGGGCAGCCCCAGCATTTT. This translates into CASNPVGQPQHF.

This chain joins TRBV28 and TRBJ2-7; D is possibly TRBD1 (5 bases). Germline loops: CDR1 MDHEN, CDR2 SYDVKM. CDR3 length: 15 residues. Trimming removed 6 bases from V and 0 bases from J, with 15 bases in between. DNA of the CDR3: TGTGCCAGCAGGTCTGGACACCTGAACTCCTACGAGCAGTACTTC. Protein sequence: CASRSGHLNSYEQYF.

This clonotype was recorded only once. The chain has TRBV29-1 and TRBJ2-2; the D is unclear. Trimming stripped 7 bases from V and 5 bases from J, with 11 bases between. The CDR3 contains 12 residues. Germline values: CDR1 SQVTM, CDR2 ANQGSEA. For the CDR3, the DNA is TGCAGCGACTTGACCCGGACCGGGGAGCTGTTTTTT. Translated: CSDLTRTGELFF.

The count of this clonotype is one. The J gene is TRBJ1-2, the V gene TRBV20-1; D call uncertain. This CDR3 is 13 amino acids long. V shed 6 bases and J shed 1 base, with 12 bases lying between them. Germline values: CDR1 DFQATT, CDR2 SNEGSKA (reference sequence). The CDR3 here is CSAGGLDNYGYTF. CDR3 DNA sequence: TGCAGTGCCGGAGGGCTAGATAACTATGGCTACACCTTC.

The chain uses TRBV2 and TRBJ1-5; 7 bases match TRBD1. CDR1 and CDR2 (germline): SNHLY, FYNNEI. This CDR3 contains 14 residues. After removal of 9 bases from V and 4 bases from J, the junction contained 9 bases not matched to a gene. The CDR3 coding sequence is TGTGCCAGTACCGACGGGGACAGAAATCAGCCCCAGCATTTT. It translates to CASTDGDRNQPQHF.

CDR3: CASSLGGQGENEQFF. CDR3 in DNA: TGTGCCAGCAGCTTAGGGGGACAGGGAGAGAATGAGCAGTTCTTC. V is TRBV13 and J is TRBJ2-1; 9 bases line up with TRBD1. The length of the CDR3 is 15 residues. CDR1 and CDR2 from the germline V gene are PRHDT and FYEKMQ (reference sequence). The J segment lost 7 bases and the V segment lost 0 bases, leaving 4 bases of the junction unmatched.

The chain employs TRBV7-9 and TRBJ2-1; the D gene is possibly TRBD2 (6 bases). The CDR3 spans 13 residues. The V end lost 5 bases, the J end lost 7 bases, and 12 bases lay between the germline ends. Per the germline V gene, CDR1 is SEHNR and CDR2 is FQNEAQ (reference sequence). The DNA of the CDR3 is TGTGCCAGCAGCCCGCCGACTAGAAATGAGCAGTTCTTC. This gives the protein CASSPPTRNEQFF.